This T cell receptor beta chain was captured in a study of blood T cell repertoires in COVID-19. The CDR3 spans 15 residues. Germline CDR1 and CDR2: SGHRS and YFSETQ. V shed 4 bases and J 8 bases; nucleotides not matched to a gene: 8. Original analysis: By means of reference gene primer amplification, nucleated cell counts were estimated. TCRdb's copy holds only in-frame clones and misses some; the assay was immunoSEQ multiplex PCR. The V and J calls and clone size come from that table; D and trimming were worked out from the DNA. The table records some 340,000 clones, more than 75% of them present only once. In terms of age and location, participants ranged from roughly 18 to 100 years and lived in about two dozen US areas.

This clonotype originated in a woman aged 25 to 39 who had recovered from COVID-19. The chain links TRBV5-1 to TRBJ1-4; 10 positions match TRBD1. The specimen sequenced was PBMCs or T cells enriched from blood (not recorded which). CDR3 amino acids: CASSRTGQGREKLFF. The CDR3 nucleotides read TGCGCCAGCAGCCGAACGGGACAGGGGAGGGAAAAACTGTTTTTT.